This passage covers 17 T cell receptor beta chains from one sample sequenced in a study of blood T cell repertoires in COVID-19. Assay: immunoSEQ multiplex PCR; the TCRdb copy retains only in-frame clones and omits some. The sample consists of 110,000 to 150,000 clones, 80% of them appearing once. Sequenced input: peripheral blood. Receptor source: a man in his 70s who had recovered from COVID-19.

The chain carries TRBV12-1 and TRBJ2-1; the table's TRBD2 call for D was not verified on the DNA. TRBV12-1 is marked as a pseudogene. CDR3 length: 17 residues. The DNA of the CDR3 is TGTGCCAGCAGCTTTGTTGGCGGTAGCGATAGACTGCATGAGCAGTTCTTC. Amino acid sequence: CASSFVGGSDRLHEQFF.

This clone was observed once. V gene TRBV6-1 combines with J gene TRBJ1-4; D not certain. This CDR3 has 12 amino acids. CDR1 and CDR2 (germline): MNHNS, SASEGT. Trimming took 1 base from V and 7 from J, leaving 4 bases between them. In DNA form, the CDR3 reads TGTGCCAGCAGTGAAGTCAGTGAAAAACTGTTTTTT. Protein: CASSEVSEKLFF.

The V call is TRBV11-3, the J call TRBJ2-3; a weak D match, TRBD2 (6 bases). CDR3 length equals 14 residues. Germline CDR1 is SGHNT and CDR2 is YENEEA. V was clipped by 5 bases and J by 0 bases, with 9 bases between them. DNA of the CDR3: TGTGCCAGCAGCCAGACTAGGAGCACAGATACGCAGTATTTT. This translates into CASSQTRSTDTQYF.

The chain carries TRBV3-1 (or the pseudogene TRBV3-2) and TRBJ2-1; D may be TRBD2 (5 bases). CDR1 and CDR2 from the germline V gene are LGHDT and YNNKEL (reference sequence). This CDR3 comprises 15 residues. V lost 0 bases, J lost 8 bases, and 14 bases lay in between. CDR3 coding DNA: TGTGCCAGCAGCCAAGATCAATCTAGCACGGATGAGCAGTTCTTC. Its translation: CASSQDQSSTDEQFF.

The gene calls are TRBV15 and TRBJ2-6; D is undetermined. Germline CDR1 and CDR2: LNHNV and YYDKDF (reference sequence). CDR3 length: 14 residues. Trimming pared 5 bases from V and 0 bases from J, leaving 5 bases between. The CDR3 sequence: CATSALSGANVLTF. The CDR3 coding sequence is TGTGCCACCAGCGCACTCTCTGGGGCCAACGTCCTGACTTTC. Complete variable domain (other parts from reference TRBV15 and TRBJ2-6): DAMVIQNPRYQVTQFGKPVTLSCSQTLNHNVMYWYQQKSSQAPKLLFHYYDKDFNNEADTPDNFQSRRPNTSFCFLDIRSPGLGDTAMYLCATSALSGANVLTFGAGSRLTVL.

The chain joins TRBV30 to TRBJ1-1; 7 positions match TRBD1. V shed 8 bases and J 4 bases; nucleotides not matched to a gene: 10. Germline CDR1 is GTSNPN and CDR2 is SVGIG (reference sequence). This CDR3 is built from 13 residues. CDR3 sequence: CAGLTGPGTEAFF. CDR3 DNA sequence: TGTGCCGGTTTGACAGGGCCGGGCACTGAAGCTTTCTTT.

The chain couples TRBV7-2 to TRBJ2-7; 13 nucleotides match TRBD2. Losses at the gene ends were 6 bases for V and 7 bases for J; bases not matched to a gene: 6. CDR3 length: 14 amino acids. Germline CDR1 is SGHTA and CDR2 is FQGNSA. Here the CDR3 DNA reads TGTGCCAGCAGTAGGACTAGCGGGAGTGGTGAGCAGTACTTC. Translating it yields CASSRTSGSGEQYF.

The V call is TRBV7-2, the J call TRBJ2-3; 11 positions match TRBD2. CDR3 length equals 15 residues. J gave up 4 bases and V 3 bases, and 3 bases lay outside the gene matches. Germline CDR1 reads SGHTA; CDR2 reads FQGNSA. CDR3 DNA: TGTGCCAGCAGCTTCCTACTAGCGGGAGCAGATACGCAGTATTTT. It encodes CASSFLLAGADTQYF.

The rearrangement links TRBV28 to TRBJ1-6, with TRBD1 identical over 8 bases. With V trimmed by 6 bases and J by 11 bases, 12 bases remained unmatched. Germline-derived CDR1 and CDR2 are MDHEN and SYDVKM. This CDR3 is built from 15 residues. The CDR3 DNA is TGTGCCAGCAGCATCCAGGACAGGGATGCGACACCCCTCCACTTT. Translated, it gives CASSIQDRDATPLHF.

This clone turned up a few times. J is TRBJ2-6 and V is TRBV7-2; 7 nucleotides line up with TRBD1. After removal of 2 bases from V and 3 bases from J, the junction contained 7 bases not matched to a gene. This CDR3 spans 17 amino acids. Germline lookup yields CDR1 SGHTA and CDR2 FQGNSA. The CDR3 DNA follows: TGTGCCAGCAGCTTAATGGAAGGGGGCTTTGGGGCCAACGTCCTGACTTTC. This translates into CASSLMEGGFGANVLTF.

This chain joins TRBV4-1 and TRBJ1-4, with a weak D call TRBD1 (6 bases). V lost 4 bases, J lost 7 bases, and 16 bases lay in between. The V gene's germline CDR1 is MGHRA and CDR2 YSYEKL. This CDR3 region has 15 residues. Here the CDR3 reads CASSPSGTNGEKLFF. CDR3 DNA: TGCGCCAGCAGCCCGAGTGGGACAAATGGTGAAAAACTGTTTTTT.

The CDR3 nucleotides are TGTGCCAGCAGCTTAGGGGGCCGGGAGACCCAGTACTTC. This gives the protein CASSLGGRETQYF. The genes are TRBV7-7 and TRBJ2-5, with a possible D match to TRBD1 (5 bases). Trimming stripped 1 base from V and 5 bases from J, with 8 bases between. The CDR3 covers 13 residues. The germline CDR1 and CDR2 sequences are SSHAT and FNYEAQ (reference sequence).

The chain uses TRBV5-1 and TRBJ1-1; 8 bases are shared with TRBD1. Looked up from germline, CDR1 is SGHRS and CDR2 is YFSETQ. With V trimmed by 1 base and J by 0 bases, 8 bases remained unmatched. The CDR3 loop spans 17 amino acids. CDR3 amino acids: CASSLTGGFVMNTEAFF. CDR3 DNA: TGCGCCAGCAGCTTGACAGGGGGGTTCGTCATGAACACTGAAGCTTTCTTT.

The genes are TRBV6-2 or TRBV6-3 and TRBJ2-1, with D possibly matching TRBD2 (6 bases). Trimming cost V 4 bases and J 7 bases, with 14 bases left between them. CDR1 and CDR2 from the germline V gene are MNHEY and SVGEGT. The CDR3 sequence is 14 residues long. CDR3 sequence: CASSWWGVGNEQFF. CDR3 sequence (DNA): TGTGCCAGCAGTTGGTGGGGGGTTGGGAATGAGCAGTTCTTC.

The CDR3 here is CASSPYRGSSTDTQYF. The CDR3 coding sequence is TGTGCCAGCAGCCCTTATAGGGGTTCGAGCACAGATACGCAGTATTTT. The chain has TRBV9 and TRBJ2-3; tentatively, D is TRBD1 (5 bases). Germline CDR1 SGDLS, CDR2 YYNGEE. Trimming pared 4 bases from V and 0 bases from J, leaving 15 bases between. This CDR3 is built from 16 residues.

The CDR3 DNA reads as TGTGCCAGCAGCCGGTACACCGGGGAGCTGTTTTTT. This gives the protein CASSRYTGELFF. The chain links TRBV5-6 to TRBJ2-2; D is undetermined. Germline CDR1 reads SGHDT; CDR2 reads YYEEEE. The CDR3 length is 12 residues. V shed 4 bases and J shed 3 bases, with 4 bases lying between them.

The rearrangement links TRBV6-5 to TRBJ1-1; D gene ambiguous. V was shortened by 7 bases and J by 4 bases, with 10 bases between the two germline ends. The CDR3 has 12 residues. Germline CDR1 and CDR2: MNHEY and SVGAGI. The CDR3 reads CASNPGSTEAFF. Here the CDR3 DNA reads TGTGCCAGCAACCCCGGGAGCACTGAAGCTTTCTTT.